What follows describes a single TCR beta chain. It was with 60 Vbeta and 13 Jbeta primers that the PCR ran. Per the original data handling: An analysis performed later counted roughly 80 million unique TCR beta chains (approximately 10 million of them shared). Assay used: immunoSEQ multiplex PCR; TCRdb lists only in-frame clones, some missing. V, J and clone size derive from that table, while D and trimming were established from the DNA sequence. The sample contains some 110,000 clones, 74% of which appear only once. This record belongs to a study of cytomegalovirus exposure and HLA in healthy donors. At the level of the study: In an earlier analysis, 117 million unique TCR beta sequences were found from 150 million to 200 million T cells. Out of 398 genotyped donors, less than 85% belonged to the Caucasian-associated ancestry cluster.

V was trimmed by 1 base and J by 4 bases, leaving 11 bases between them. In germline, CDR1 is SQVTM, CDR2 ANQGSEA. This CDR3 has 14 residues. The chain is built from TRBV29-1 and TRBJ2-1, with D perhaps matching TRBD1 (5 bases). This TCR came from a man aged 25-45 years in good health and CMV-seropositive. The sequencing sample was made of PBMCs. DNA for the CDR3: TGCAGCGTTGAAGGACTGACAGCATACAATGAGCAGTTCTTC. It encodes CSVEGLTAYNEQFF.